The source of this TCR beta chain is a study of fetal regulatory T cell absence and autoimmunity. Deletions cut 4 bases from V and 0 bases from J, with 7 bases between. Per germline, CDR1 MNHNS and CDR2 SASEGT. This CDR3 region has 14 residues. Libraries were prepared by immunoSEQ multiplex PCR; TCRdb keeps only in-frame clonotypes and omits some of them. The table shows 95,000 to 100,000 clones, with roughly 70% occurring only once. The table lists this clone with a few counts. The chain carries TRBV6-1 and TRBJ1-3, with D possibly TRBD1 on 6 matching bases. The sequencing sample was made of pancreas tissue. This sequence originates from a male donor with IPEX syndrome. CDR3 residues: CASSGDNSGNTIYF. DNA of the CDR3: TGTGCCAGCAGTGGGGACAACTCTGGAAACACCATATATTTT.